The clone carrying this T cell receptor beta chain was detected ten times or more. Its antigen is as yet unknown. The cDNA was synthesized by 5'RACE incorporating 10-nucleotide random UMIs. TCRdb called the 5' RACE reads again in MiXCR, with one record for every CDR3 protein. The table has fewer than 70,000 distinct CDR3 sequences, less than 10% seen once. The data were taken from a study of neurological immune-mediated disorders. Study conclusions and caveats: CDR3 amino acid sequences found in expanded clones were never shared across subjects, suggesting private repertoires in all groups.

Time point indicated: longitudinal time-point 2. Volunteers at a blood bank in Maryland, USA, were the healthy controls. The TCR originated in a man aged 25 to 40 in good health. Input material: PBMCs.

The CDR3 sequence is CASNRDNEQFF. CDR3 nucleotides: TGTGCCAGCAATAGGGACAATGAGCAGTTCTTC. This rearrangement joins TRBV2 to TRBJ2-1, with D uncertain. This CDR3 spans 11 amino acids. The V end lost 7 bases, the J end lost 5 bases, and 6 bases lay between the germline ends. From germline, CDR1 is SNHLY and CDR2 FYNNEI.